This T cell receptor beta chain is from a study of blood T cell repertoires in COVID-19. Study summary: Sites in the United States, Italy and Spain provided acute and convalescent COVID-19 samples. T cells, B-cell-depleted T cells, or PBMCs supplied cDNA or gDNA.

This CDR3 has 15 residues. The V segment lost 2 bases and the J segment 5 bases; nucleotides outside the gene matches: 6. Germline CDR1 reads LGHDT; CDR2 reads YNNKEL (reference sequence). This clone has more than one count but fewer than ten. The table came from immunoSEQ multiplex PCR; TCRdb's copy has only in-frame clones and leaves some out. This sample has 200,000 to 300,000 clones, with around nine tenths found just once. The sequence was collected from an older woman with COVID-19, enrolled during active disease. J is TRBJ2-5 and V is TRBV3-1 (or the pseudogene TRBV3-2); the match to TRBD1 covers 9 bases. The sample taken for sequencing was peripheral blood. CDR3 residues: CASSQWDRVGETQYF. CDR3 coding DNA: TGTGCCAGCAGCCAATGGGACAGGGTAGGTGAGACCCAGTACTTC.